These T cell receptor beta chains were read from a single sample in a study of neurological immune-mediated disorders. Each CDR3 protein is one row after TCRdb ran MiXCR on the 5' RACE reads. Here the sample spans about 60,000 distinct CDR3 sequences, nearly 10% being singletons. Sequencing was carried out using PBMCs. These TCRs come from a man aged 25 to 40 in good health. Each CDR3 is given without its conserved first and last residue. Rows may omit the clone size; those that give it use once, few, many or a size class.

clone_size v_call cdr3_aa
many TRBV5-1 ASSPPTAGTYTEAF
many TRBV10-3 ATFRTSANTGELF
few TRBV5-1 ASSFEGADNQPQH
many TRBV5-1 ASSFAGVNQETQY
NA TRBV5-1 ASSKNPTGDVWANVLT
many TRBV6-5 ASSYSLGTGGLYEQY
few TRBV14 ASSPTGVGEQF
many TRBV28 ASSLGRAYQETQY
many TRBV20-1 SASSISVTKKAF
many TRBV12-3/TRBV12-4 ASSLSGYWDSLGDEQF
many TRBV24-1 ATSDPGQAQYNEQF
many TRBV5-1 ASSSLAGQETQY
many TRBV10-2 ASSAQRNEKLF
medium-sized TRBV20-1 SAPPSGRYVEQF
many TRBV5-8 ASSPRWQINTEAF
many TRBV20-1 SAREDRNTEAF
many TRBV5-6 ASSPTTSRNIQY
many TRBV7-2 ASSSGGGGGYT
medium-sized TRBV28 ASSLLGLAGNTIY
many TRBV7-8 ASTKSLAEQY
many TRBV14 ASSQQNTGELF
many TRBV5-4 ASSSGAGNYEQY
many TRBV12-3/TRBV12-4 ASRPELGPTGGRYEQY
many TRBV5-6 ASSLGRLAGLR
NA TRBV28 ASSLYLNTQY
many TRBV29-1 SVSSAGEQF
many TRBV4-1 ASSQAPATSVDTQY
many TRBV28 ASTPGQAGYGYT
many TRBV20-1 SARELAGGRGGELF
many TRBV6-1 ASSLLQGNTEAF
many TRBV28 ASSLDTGSVGDTQY
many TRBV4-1 ASSQDRGTDTQY
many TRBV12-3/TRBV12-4 ASSLMAVIRNEQF
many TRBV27 ASAVGDGPYEQY
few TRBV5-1 ASSPLAGAENEQF
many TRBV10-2 ASSESSGYEQY
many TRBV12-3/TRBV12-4 ASGPGVGEQY
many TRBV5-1 ASSLGPSEAYTGELF
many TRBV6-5 ASSYSRGFQEQY
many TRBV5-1 ASSSGHSGANVLT
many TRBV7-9 ASREWTGANTGELF
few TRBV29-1 SVERDSTDTQY
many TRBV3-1 ASSQGGLTDTQY
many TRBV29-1 SGGSGGEAF
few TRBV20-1 SARVGLAGGGLSTDTQY
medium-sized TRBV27 ASSALGAGANVLT
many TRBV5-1 ASSFLGQGAYEQY
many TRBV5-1 ASSSGRGSTGELF
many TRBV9 ASTTSGRALDTQY